This TCR beta chain was sequenced in a study of naive and memory T cell subsets. Study observations and caveats: RNA-based TCR counts may shift with T cell activation and differentiation. Clonotypes are single alpha or beta chains, not paired receptors. Naive repertoires, especially CD8, held a few larger clonotypes, possibly memory cells re-expressing CD45RA.

An equimolar mix of two oligonucleotides served as the beta constant-region primer for TRBC1 and TRBC2. Nested alpha and beta constant-region primers with the SP2 primer drove four PCR rounds on ligated cDNA. TCRdb called the UMI-ligation and nested PCR reads again in MiXCR, with one record for every CDR3 protein. The table includes approximately 150,000 distinct CDR3 sequences, over 20% detected once. CMV status came from CD4+ IFNgamma after overnight CMV lysate stimulation. Cells stained for CD3, CD4, CD8, CD45RA, CD27 and viability were sorted into four CD45RA/CD27 subsets. CDR1 is DFQATT, CDR2 SNEGSKA, per germline (reference sequence). The length of the CDR3 is 13 residues. The V and J ends lost 2 bases and 3 bases respectively, with 10 bases between them. As concerns this clonotype: The antigen is undetermined.

This chain connects TRBV20-1 to TRBJ2-5; TRBD1 or TRBD2 may be the D gene (5 bases each). The sequence came from a human donor in good health. What was sequenced was naive CD4+ T cells from blood. The CDR3 here is CSARMGPEETQYF. The CDR3 DNA sequence: TGCAGTGCTAGAATGGGACCCGAAGAGACCCAGTACTTC.